Following are 12 T cell receptor beta chains from one sample sequenced in a study of blood T cell repertoires in COVID-19. Measured with immunoSEQ multiplex PCR; TCRdb has only the in-frame clones, and not every one. Here the sample spans approximately 45,000 clones, 85% to 90% being singletons. Sequenced sample: peripheral blood. These receptors all come from a woman of 80 years or more with COVID-19, enrolled during active disease.

The J gene is TRBJ2-5, the V gene TRBV7-9; D possibly corresponds to TRBD1 (6 bases). Per the germline V gene, CDR1 is SEHNR and CDR2 is FQNEAQ (reference sequence). Trimming stripped 2 bases from V and 1 base from J, with 20 bases between. CDR3 length equals 18 residues. The CDR3 reads CASSLKTFRQATQETQYF. The CDR3 DNA reads as TGTGCCAGCAGCTTAAAAACTTTTCGACAGGCCACCCAAGAGACCCAGTACTTC. The complete variable domain, with remaining parts taken from reference TRBV7-9 and TRBJ2-5, reads DTGVSQNPRHKITKRGQNVTFRCDPISEHNRLYWYRQTLGQGPEFLTYFQNEAQLEKSRLLSDRFSAERPKGSFSTLEIQRTEQGDSAMYLCASSLKTFRQATQETQYFGPGTRLLVL.

This clone was seen just once. The chain uses TRBV30 and TRBJ1-5; 10 nucleotides agree with TRBD1. This CDR3 contains 14 residues. The V gene end was trimmed by 4 bases and the J gene end by 3 bases; junction bases not matched to a gene: 3. CDR1 and CDR2 (germline): GTSNPN, SVGIG (reference sequence). CDR3 DNA: TGTGCCTGGAACAGACAGGGGGCCAATCAGCCCCAGCATTTT. Translated, it gives CAWNRQGANQPQHF.

This clone was observed a few times. This sequence joins TRBV2 and TRBJ1-5; 7 bases match TRBD1. The germline V gene encodes CDR1 SNHLY and CDR2 FYNNEI. CDR3 size: 14 residues. V shed 6 bases, J shed 4 bases, and the junction held 6 bases outside the gene matches. The CDR3 loop is CASRRDSPNQPQHF. The CDR3 nucleotides read TGTGCCAGCAGACGGGACAGCCCTAATCAGCCCCAGCATTTT.

The CDR3 spells CASSYSSAEAFF. DNA for the CDR3: TGTGCCAGCAGTTACTCGAGTGCTGAAGCTTTCTTT. This chain uses TRBV6-5 with TRBJ1-1, with no clear D. The germline CDR1 and CDR2 sequences are MNHEY and SVGAGI. With 0 bases removed from V and 6 bases from J, the gap between germline ends came to 5 bases. CDR3 length: 12 residues.

The CDR3, as DNA: TGTGCCAGCAGCCAAGCGGCGGGGGGGGCGGATACGCAGTATTTT. Its translation: CASSQAAGGADTQYF. The chain employs TRBV4-2 and TRBJ2-3, with 9 bases aligning to TRBD2. The CDR3 totals 15 residues. The V segment lost 1 base and the J segment 6 bases; nucleotides outside the gene matches: 5. Germline CDR1 LGHNA, CDR2 YNFKEQ.

The rearrangement uses TRBV30 and TRBJ1-6; 9 bases align to TRBD1. J gave up 0 bases and V 4 bases, and 7 bases lay outside the gene matches. The germline V gene encodes CDR1 GTSNPN and CDR2 SVGIG (reference sequence). The CDR3 spans 17 residues. The CDR3 nucleotides read TGTGCCTGGATACTCGGGACAGGGAGCTCCTATAATTCACCCCTCCACTTT. Amino acids: CAWILGTGSSYNSPLHF.

This sequence joins TRBV11-2 and TRBJ2-3; 11 positions agree with TRBD2. Losses at the gene ends were 5 bases for V and 2 bases for J; bases not matched to a gene: 15. Germline V lookup: CDR1 SGHAT, CDR2 FQNNGV. The CDR3 consists of 19 residues. The DNA for the CDR3 is TGTGCCAGCAGCCGAAGGATGGTTAGCGGGAGGGCCTTCACAGATACGCAGTATTTT. This gives the protein CASSRRMVSGRAFTDTQYF.

This rearrangement joins TRBV5-1 to TRBJ2-7; 7 nucleotides align to TRBD1. Losses at the gene ends were 4 bases for V and 5 bases for J; bases not matched to a gene: 9. Germline V lookup: CDR1 SGHRS, CDR2 YFSETQ. There are 14 residues in the CDR3. CDR3 sequence reads: CASSVGTVLDEQYF. DNA for the CDR3: TGCGCCAGCAGCGTGGGGACAGTCCTCGACGAGCAGTACTTC. The full variable domain, rest sourced from reference TRBV5-1 and TRBJ2-7, is KAGVTQTPRYLIKTRGQQVTLSCSPISGHRSVSWYQQTPGQGLQFLFEYFSETQRNKGNFPGRFSGRQFSNSRSEMNVSTLELGDSALYLCASSVGTVLDEQYFGPGTRLTVT.

The rearrangement links TRBV19 to TRBJ1-1; the match to TRBD1 covers 7 bases. Germline trimming cut 4 bases from V and 3 bases from J; bases unmatched to any gene: 11. Germline lookup yields CDR1 LNHDA and CDR2 SQIVND (reference sequence). This CDR3 spans 16 amino acids. The CDR3 loop reads CASSTRKGQRDTEAFF. CDR3 in DNA: TGTGCCAGTAGTACTCGAAAGGGACAGAGAGACACTGAAGCTTTCTTT.

The chain joins TRBV11-2 to TRBJ2-7, with 8 bases matching TRBD2. The CDR3 has 13 residues. J was trimmed by 6 bases and V by 4 bases; bases with no gene match: 5. The germline V gene encodes CDR1 SGHAT and CDR2 FQNNGV. CDR3 nucleotides: TGTGCCAGCAGCTCCCGCGGGGGGCTCGAGCAGTACTTC. Amino acids: CASSSRGGLEQYF.

The CDR3 DNA reads as TGTGCCAGCAACCTACTCGGGGGGACTAATGAAAAACTGTTTTTT. Translation: CASNLLGGTNEKLFF. The rearrangement uses TRBV7-9 and TRBJ1-4, with a weak D call TRBD1 (5 bases). The CDR3 loop spans 15 amino acids. Trimming took off 7 bases at V and 2 bases at J, with 14 bases between the two ends. CDR1 SEHNR and CDR2 FQNEAQ come from the germline V gene (reference sequence).

This sequence joins TRBV9 and TRBJ1-4; 7 bases line up with TRBD1. The germline V gene has CDR1 SGDLS and CDR2 YYNGEE. Trimming at V came to 4 bases and at J to 5 bases, leaving 8 bases not matched to a gene. This CDR3 spans 15 amino acids. The CDR3 loop is CASSLQGNRNEKLFF. CDR3 DNA sequence: TGTGCCAGCAGCCTACAGGGGAATCGAAATGAAAAACTGTTTTTT.